The T cell receptor beta chain under discussion was sequenced for a study of CD4 and CD8 cells across lung adenocarcinoma regions. CDR3 length: 12 residues. CDR1 and CDR2 (germline): MNHEY, SVGAGI. V lost 5 bases and J 12 bases, leaving 14 bases between the germline ends. TCRdb ran MiXCR on the PCR reads and lists one entry per CDR3 protein. The repertoire holds 16,000 or so distinct CDR3 sequences, with around 56% as singletons. Samples came from patients with localized non-small cell lung adenocarcinoma. The chain employs TRBV6-5 and TRBJ2-1; possibly TRBD2 for D (5 bases). Sequencing was done on a sample of CD8+ T cells from the center of a lung tumor. The clonotype originates from a female donor with lung adenocarcinoma. The CD4 and CD8 labels of this study may be unreliable. The CDR3 region has the DNA TGTGCCAGCAGTGTAACTCGGGATACGCAGTTCTTC. Translation gives CASSVTRDTQFF.